The 17 T cell receptor beta chains in this list originate from one sample, sequenced in a study of blood T cell repertoires in COVID-19 (dated by TCRdb to the early 2020s). The library was built by means of the immunoSEQ multiplex PCR assay. Drawn from immuneACCESS, this table holds only the in-frame rearrangements with V and J called that TCRdb kept. Clones are partly lost; checked studies trace under half to an unresolved V gene and leave the rest unexplained. A total of 150,000 to 200,000 clones appear in this sample, just over 85% of them only once. The ten largest clones represent roughly 9% of the sample. Sequenced material: PBMCs or T cells enriched from blood (not recorded which). These receptors came from a woman between 18 and 29 years old who had recovered from COVID-19.

The V call is TRBV11-2, the J call TRBJ1-5, with D hard to call. Germline lookup yields CDR1 SGHAT and CDR2 FQNNGV. V dropped 1 base and J dropped 0 bases, with 7 bases sitting between them. This CDR3 has 15 residues. CDR3 sequence: CASSLGGNSNQPQHF. CDR3 DNA sequence: TGTGCCAGCAGCTTAGGAGGAAATAGCAATCAGCCCCAGCATTTT.

This clone was counted only a few times. J is TRBJ1-1 and V is TRBV27; 7 nucleotides match TRBD1. This CDR3 is built from 12 residues. V shed 5 bases and J 8 bases; nucleotides not matched to a gene: 5. Germline CDR1 and CDR2: MNHEY and SMNVEV (reference sequence). CDR3 nucleotides: TGTGCCAGCAGTAAACAGGGGATGGAAGCTTTCTTT. This gives the protein CASSKQGMEAFF.

This clone was counted only a few times. The chain recombines TRBV28 with TRBJ1-5; possible D gene TRBD1, 6 bases. Germline CDR1 reads MDHEN; CDR2 reads SYDVKM. Trimming removed 7 bases from V and 6 bases from J, with 22 bases in between. The CDR3 runs to 16 residues. The CDR3, as DNA: TGTGCCAGCACCACCTTACCGCAGGGGATCGGTCAGCCCCAGCATTTT. It codes for CASTTLPQGIGQPQHF.

The chain employs TRBV4-1 and TRBJ1-5; D unclear. The ends were cut back, 0 bases at V and 0 bases at J, with 3 bases in the middle. Per the germline V gene, CDR1 is MGHRA and CDR2 is YSYEKL. This CDR3 has 14 residues. CDR3 sequence (DNA): TGCGCCAGCAGCCAAGACGGTAGCAATCAGCCCCAGCATTTT. Its protein is CASSQDGSNQPQHF.

This clone was observed a single time. The V and J genes are TRBV28 and TRBJ1-5; no clear D. V lost 7 bases to trimming and J lost 0 bases, with 16 bases between them. CDR1 and CDR2 from the germline V gene are MDHEN and SYDVKM. The CDR3 sequence is 16 residues long. This chain's CDR3 is CASTPGQSYSNQPQHF. The CDR3, as DNA: TGTGCCAGCACTCCTGGGCAGTCATATAGCAATCAGCCCCAGCATTTT.

The chain's CDR3 is CASSLNAGQSFLSGELFF. The CDR3, as DNA: TGTGCCAGCAGCCTTAACGCGGGGCAGTCCTTTTTGTCCGGGGAGCTGTTTTTT. The gene calls are TRBV11-3 and TRBJ2-2; a weak D match, TRBD2 (6 bases). The V and J ends lost 5 bases and 6 bases respectively, with 25 bases between them. CDR3 size: 18 residues. From germline, CDR1 is SGHNT and CDR2 YENEEA.

J is TRBJ2-1 and V is TRBV7-9, with D perhaps matching TRBD1 (5 bases). The CDR3 sequence is 13 residues long. The ends were cut back, 4 bases at V and 3 bases at J, with 7 bases in the middle. Germline lookup yields CDR1 SEHNR and CDR2 FQNEAQ (reference sequence). The CDR3 nucleotides are TGTGCCAGCAGCTCAGGGTTCTACAATGAGCAGTTCTTC. Its translation: CASSSGFYNEQFF. Supplemented by reference TRBV7-9 and TRBJ2-1, the full variable domain reads DTGVSQNPRHKITKRGQNVTFRCDPISEHNRLYWYRQTLGQGPEFLTYFQNEAQLEKSRLLSDRFSAERPKGSFSTLEIQRTEQGDSAMYLCASSSGFYNEQFFGPGTRLTVL.

This chain joins TRBV24-1 and TRBJ2-1; D remains ambiguous. Trimming stripped 7 bases from V and 0 bases from J, with 6 bases between. The CDR3 has 13 amino acids. CDR1 is KGHDR, CDR2 SFDVKD, per germline. As DNA, the CDR3 is TGTGCCACCAGCGTGAGCTCCTACAATGAGCAGTTCTTC. It yields the protein CATSVSSYNEQFF.

The chain combines TRBV4-1 with TRBJ2-7; 9 bases are a match to TRBD1. With 6 bases clipped from V and 3 bases from J, the junction kept 12 bases outside the gene matches. Germline V gene sequence: CDR1 MGHRA, CDR2 YSYEKL. The CDR3 has 16 residues. CDR3 sequence: CASSRPGTGTSYEQYF. CDR3 bases: TGCGCCAGCAGTCGTCCCGGGACAGGGACCAGCTACGAGCAGTACTTC.

J is TRBJ1-1 and V is TRBV7-2; tentative D call: TRBD1 (6 bases). Germline lookup yields CDR1 SGHTA and CDR2 FQGNSA. The CDR3 runs to 15 residues. Trimming removed 2 bases at V and 2 bases at J, with 12 bases between. DNA for the CDR3: TGTGCCAGCAGCTTAAGGGGGACGATTAACACTGAAGCTTTCTTT. Translated: CASSLRGTINTEAFF.

This rearrangement joins TRBV19 to TRBJ1-2, with D uncertain. Germline CDR1 reads LNHDA; CDR2 reads SQIVND (reference sequence). This CDR3 is built from 17 residues. V was shortened by 1 base and J by 3 bases, with 18 bases between the two germline ends. As DNA, the CDR3 is TGTGCCAGTAGTATAGGCACCGGAACTCTAGGCGACTATGGCTACACCTTC. Its protein product is CASSIGTGTLGDYGYTF.

This chain uses TRBV2 with TRBJ2-7; TRBD2 matches 13 bases. The CDR3 runs 15 residues. With 3 bases clipped from V and 5 bases from J, the junction kept 4 bases outside the gene matches. Per the germline V gene, CDR1 is SNHLY and CDR2 is FYNNEI. The CDR3 reads CASSERTSGGDEQYF. For the CDR3, the DNA is TGTGCCAGCAGTGAGCGGACTAGCGGGGGCGACGAGCAGTACTTC.

The chain is built from TRBV3-1 (or the pseudogene TRBV3-2) and TRBJ1-2; D is possibly TRBD1 (5 bases). The CDR3 loop spans 13 amino acids. Germline V gives CDR1 LGHDT, CDR2 YNNKEL (reference sequence). V was cut by 4 bases and J by 4 bases, with 10 bases left in between. CDR3 loop: CASSPQGFYGYTF. The CDR3 DNA is TGTGCCAGCAGCCCGCAGGGTTTCTATGGCTACACCTTC.

This rearrangement joins TRBV28 to TRBJ1-2; tentative D call: TRBD1 (6 bases). The ends were cut back, 7 bases at V and 2 bases at J, with 11 bases in the middle. CDR1 is MDHEN, CDR2 SYDVKM, per germline. This CDR3 is built from 13 residues. In nucleotides, the CDR3 is TGTGCCAGCACGACAGGAATAAACTATGGCTACACCTTC. Its translation is CASTTGINYGYTF.

The chain combines TRBV3-1 (or the pseudogene TRBV3-2) with TRBJ2-5; D unresolved. The V and J ends lost 9 bases and 3 bases respectively, with 14 bases between them. The CDR3 runs 13 residues. The germline V gene encodes CDR1 LGHDT and CDR2 YNNKEL (reference sequence). The CDR3 spells CASSGSTEETQYF. CDR3 bases: TGTGCCAGTAGTGGGTCAACAGAAGAGACCCAGTACTTC.

The chain joins TRBV25-1 to TRBJ1-1; the D is unclear. This CDR3 comprises 15 residues. With 3 bases removed from V and 2 bases from J, the gap between germline ends came to 13 bases. Germline CDR1 reads MGHDK; CDR2 reads SYGVNS. CDR3 in amino acids: CASSDSSRPNTEAFF. The CDR3 DNA reads as TGTGCCAGCAGTGACTCTTCCAGGCCTAACACTGAAGCTTTCTTT.

The rearrangement links TRBV5-6 to TRBJ1-5; TRBD1 is a possible D gene (6 bases). The CDR3 has 16 amino acids. Trimming left V 3 bases short and J 5 bases short, with 18 bases between. Germline CDR1 reads SGHDT; CDR2 reads YYEEEE. The CDR3 spells CASSWYIGGGDQPQHF. CDR3 in DNA: TGTGCCAGCAGCTGGTACATAGGGGGGGGCGATCAGCCCCAGCATTTT.